A selection of T cell receptor beta chains follows, all from one sample in a study of blood T cell repertoires in COVID-19. Only in-frame clones appear in the TCRdb table, and some are missing; sequencing was by immunoSEQ multiplex PCR. The sample has 110,000 to 150,000 clones; about 85% are singletons. Sample: peripheral blood. These receptor sequences come from a woman aged 70-85 years with COVID-19, enrolled during active disease. CDR3s include the opening cysteine and the closing phenylalanine or tryptophan. The D gene is left open where the match is weak. Clone size, where shown, is once, few, many, or a class for clones that have expanded.

>.|TRBJ1-5|TRBV20-1|13|medium-sized
CSASAGGNQPQHF
TGCAGTGCTAGTGCAGGGGGCAATCAGCCCCAGCATTTT
>.|TRBJ1-2|TRBV28|14|few
CASSSIRGVGGYTF
TGTGCCAGCAGTTCCATCAGGGGCGTCGGGGGCTACACCTTC
>TRBD1|TRBJ2-7|TRBV10-1|14|once
CASHSGQGTYEQYF
TGCGCCAGCCATTCCGGACAGGGGACCTACGAGCAGTACTTC
>TRBD1|TRBJ1-1|TRBV18|16|once
CASSPPVAGGNTEAFF
TGTGCCAGCTCACCTCCAGTAGCAGGGGGAAATACTGAAGCTTTCTTT
>TRBD1|TRBJ2-4|TRBV3-1/TRBV3-2|14|.
CASSPEGGSNIQYF
TGTGCCAGCAGCCCCGAAGGGGGCTCAAACATTCAGTACTTC
>TRBD1|TRBJ1-2|TRBV10-3|14|.
CAISMGQTSYGYTF
TGTGCCATCAGTATGGGACAGACCTCCTATGGCTACACCTTC
>TRBD2|TRBJ2-1|TRBV28|15|.
CASNRLAGGNNEQFF
TGTGCCAGCAACCGACTAGCGGGGGGAAACAATGAGCAGTTCTTC
>.|TRBJ1-2|TRBV19|14|once
CASSRWLQNYGYTF
TGTGCCAGTAGTCGGTGGTTGCAAAACTATGGCTACACCTTC
>.|TRBJ2-3|TRBV7-2|18|.
CASSPNLRADLDTDTQYF
TGTGCCAGCAGCCCCAATCTGAGGGCGGATCTTGACACAGATACGCAGTATTTT
>.|TRBJ1-1|TRBV3-1/TRBV3-2|14|.
CASSSRDNFIEAFF
TGTGCCAGCAGCTCCCGGGACAACTTCATTGAAGCTTTCTTT
>TRBD2|TRBJ2-1|TRBV7-9|16|.
CASRPPSGGAIYEQFF
TGTGCCAGCAGGCCTCCTAGCGGGGGGGCCATCTATGAGCAGTTCTTC
>.|TRBJ1-4|TRBV4-2|13|.
CASSLGGAEKLFF
TGTGCCAGCAGCCTCGGAGGGGCTGAAAAACTGTTTTTT
>TRBD1|TRBJ2-7|TRBV9|15|.
CASSAGQGGTYEQYF
TGTGCCAGCAGCGCCGGACAGGGGGGAACCTACGAGCAGTACTTC
>.|TRBJ1-4|TRBV4-1|17|.
CASSQDLATATNEKLFF
TGCGCCAGCAGCCAAGATCTAGCGACAGCAACTAATGAAAAACTGTTTTTT
>.|TRBJ1-2|TRBV7-2|12|.
CASSFSRGGYTF
TGTGCCAGCAGCTTCAGTAGGGGTGGCTACACCTTC
>.|TRBJ2-7|TRBV28|11|.
CASSLGLQQYF
TGTGCCAGCAGTTTAGGCCTTCAGCAGTACTTC
>TRBD1|TRBJ1-5|TRBV28|13|few
CASRQGSNQPQHF
TGTGCCAGCCGACAGGGTAGCAATCAGCCCCAGCATTTT
>TRBD2|TRBJ2-5|TRBV9|17|once
CASSVGESGGTQETQYF
TGTGCCAGCAGCGTAGGGGAGAGCGGGGGGACCCAAGAGACCCAGTACTTC
>.|TRBJ1-4|TRBV6-5|13|.
CASAPNFNEKLFF
TGTGCCAGCGCCCCCAACTTTAATGAAAAACTGTTTTTT
>TRBD2|TRBJ2-2|TRBV4-1|17|.
CASSQDLTGGLTGELFF
TGCGCCAGCAGCCAAGATCTGACGGGGGGGCTCACCGGGGAGCTGTTTTTT
>TRBD1|TRBJ1-1|TRBV2|13|.
CASSRQGNTEAFF
TGTGCCAGCAGTCGACAGGGGAACACTGAAGCTTTCTTT
>.|TRBJ1-5|TRBV6-6|13|.
CASSITGNQPQHF
TGTGCCAGCAGTATTACAGGGAATCAGCCCCAGCATTTT
>.|TRBJ1-1|TRBV18|13|once
CASSPVAGTEAFF
TGTGCCAGCTCACCGGTGGCGGGGACTGAAGCTTTCTTT
>TRBD1|TRBJ2-1|TRBV7-9|15|once
CASSSRGQGYNEQFF
TGTGCCAGCAGCAGTAGGGGACAGGGGTACAATGAGCAGTTCTTC
>TRBD2|TRBJ2-1|TRBV27|16|once
CASTSPLAGGLNEQFF
TGTGCCAGCACCTCACCCCTAGCGGGGGGGCTCAATGAGCAGTTCTTC
>.|TRBJ1-1|TRBV2|15|.
CASSESRAMNTEAFF
TGTGCCAGCAGTGAAAGCAGGGCGATGAACACTGAAGCTTTCTTT
>TRBD1|TRBJ1-5|TRBV5-6|16|.
CASSSTKTGSNQPQHF
TGTGCCAGCAGCTCTACAAAGACAGGGAGCAATCAGCCCCAGCATTTT
>TRBD1|TRBJ2-7|TRBV5-5|15|few
CASSGWDSGDYEQYF
TGTGCCAGCAGCGGATGGGACAGCGGAGACTACGAGCAGTACTTC
>TRBD1|TRBJ1-2|TRBV19|15|.
CASLGGGVKNYGYTF
TGTGCCAGTCTAGGGGGCGGGGTTAAGAACTATGGCTACACCTTC
>TRBD1|TRBJ1-4|TRBV19|14|.
CASSMRTGDEKLFF
TGTGCCAGTAGTATGAGAACAGGGGATGAAAAACTGTTTTTT
>.|TRBJ1-4|TRBV19|17|.
CASSMPRAPFPNEKLFF
TGTGCCAGTAGTATGCCCAGGGCCCCATTCCCCAATGAAAAACTGTTTTTT
>.|TRBJ1-4|TRBV28|12|.
CASSSLNEKLFF
TGTGCCAGCAGTTCCCTCAATGAAAAACTGTTTTTT
>.|TRBJ2-3|TRBV29-1|13|.
CSAPGESTDTQYF
TGCAGCGCCCCGGGGGAGAGCACAGATACGCAGTATTTT
>.|TRBJ1-3|TRBV12-3/TRBV12-4|13|few
CASAGGHRNTIYF
TGTGCCAGCGCCGGGGGGCACAGGAACACCATATATTTT
>.|TRBJ2-7|TRBV5-4|15|.
CASSLDQALTYEQYF
TGTGCCAGCAGCTTGGATCAAGCCCTAACCTACGAGCAGTACTTC
>.|TRBJ1-1|TRBV7-9|13|few
CASGVQGNTEAFF
TGTGCCAGCGGGGTCCAGGGGAACACTGAAGCTTTCTTT
>TRBD2|TRBJ2-7|TRBV3-1/TRBV3-2|16|.
CASSPLTSDLSYEQYF
TGTGCCAGCAGCCCATTGACTAGCGACTTATCCTACGAGCAGTACTTC
>.|TRBJ2-5|TRBV5-6|11|.
CASSFGETQYF
TGTGCCAGCAGCTTCGGAGAGACCCAGTACTTC
>.|TRBJ1-2|TRBV6-5|15|.
CASSPGRELGYGYTF
TGTGCCAGCAGCCCGGGTAGGGAGCTTGGCTATGGCTACACCTTC
>TRBD1|TRBJ1-1|TRBV27|18|.
CASSGQGLSGRINTEAFF
TGTGCCAGCAGCGGACAGGGGTTATCGGGAAGGATTAACACTGAAGCTTTCTTT
>.|TRBJ1-5|TRBV12-3/TRBV12-4|12|.
CASSLPQGSQHF
TGTGCCAGCAGTTTACCCCAGGGTAGCCAGCATTTT
>TRBD1|TRBJ1-1|TRBV30|13|.
CAWRGTVRTEAFF
TGTGCCTGGAGAGGGACAGTTCGGACTGAAGCTTTCTTT
>.|TRBJ2-1|TRBV10-3|18|.
CAISGRGLPLSSYNEQFF
TGTGCCATCAGTGGACGCGGTCTACCCCTCTCCAGCTACAATGAGCAGTTCTTC
>.|TRBJ2-7|TRBV19|14|.
CASSMHPQSGEQYF
TGTGCCAGTAGTATGCACCCACAGTCGGGGGAGCAGTACTTC
>TRBD1|TRBJ1-5|TRBV19|18|.
CASSRPSTGVGSNQPQHF
TGTGCCAGTAGCAGACCATCGACAGGGGTCGGGAGCAATCAGCCCCAGCATTTT